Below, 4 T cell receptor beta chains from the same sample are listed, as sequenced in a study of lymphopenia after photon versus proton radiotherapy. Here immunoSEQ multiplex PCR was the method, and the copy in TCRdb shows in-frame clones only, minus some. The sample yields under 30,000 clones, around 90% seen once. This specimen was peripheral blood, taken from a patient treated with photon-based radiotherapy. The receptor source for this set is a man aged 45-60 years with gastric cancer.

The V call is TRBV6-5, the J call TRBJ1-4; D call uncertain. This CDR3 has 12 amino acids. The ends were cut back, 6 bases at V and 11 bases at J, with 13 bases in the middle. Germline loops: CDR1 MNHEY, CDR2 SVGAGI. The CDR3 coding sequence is TGTGCCAGCAGCCAGAGGTCGGGGAAACTGTTTTTT. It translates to CASSQRSGKLFF.

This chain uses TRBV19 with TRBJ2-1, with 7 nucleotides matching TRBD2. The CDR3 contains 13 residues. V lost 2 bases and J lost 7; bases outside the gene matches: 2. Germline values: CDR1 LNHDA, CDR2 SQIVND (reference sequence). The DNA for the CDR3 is TGTGCCAGTAGTATACAGGGAGGGAATGAGCAGTTCTTC. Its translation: CASSIQGGNEQFF.

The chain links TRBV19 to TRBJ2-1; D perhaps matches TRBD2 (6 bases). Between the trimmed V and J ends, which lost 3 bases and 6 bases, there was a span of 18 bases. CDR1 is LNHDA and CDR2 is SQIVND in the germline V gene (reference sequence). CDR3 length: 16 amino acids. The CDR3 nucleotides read TGTGCCAGTAGTATCAGTGGGGCGGGGCAACTCAATGAGCAGTTCTTC. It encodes CASSISGAGQLNEQFF. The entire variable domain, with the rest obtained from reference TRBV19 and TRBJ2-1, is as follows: DGGITQSPKYLFRKEGQNVTLSCEQNLNHDAMYWYRQDPGQGLRLIYYSQIVNDFQKGDIAEGYSVSREKKESFPLTVTSAQKNPTAFYLCASSISGAGQLNEQFFGPGTRLTVL.

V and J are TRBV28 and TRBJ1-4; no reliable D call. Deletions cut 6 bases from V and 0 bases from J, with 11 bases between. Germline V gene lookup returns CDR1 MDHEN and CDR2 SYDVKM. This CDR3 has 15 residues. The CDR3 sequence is CASRPGRATNEKLFF. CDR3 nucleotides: TGTGCCAGCAGGCCCGGACGGGCAACTAATGAAAAACTGTTTTTT.